This T cell receptor (beta chain) was profiled in a study of CD8 T cells in Susac syndrome (dated by TCRdb to about 2019). About the full investigation: The study used repertoire sequencing to test whether antigen drove CD8+ T cell activation and differentiation in Susac syndrome. Clonality of the CD8+ T cell repertoire was compared between roughly twelve healthy donors, roughly 14 Susac syndrome patients and roughly 16 multiple sclerosis patients.

High-throughput TCR beta sequencing profiled peripheral blood CD8+ and CD4+ T cells from healthy donors, Susac syndrome patients and multiple sclerosis patients. Multiple sclerosis controls were treatment-naive patients with stable or active relapsing-remitting disease fulfilling revised McDonald criteria. CD8+ TEMRA cells were enriched by FACS, while bulk CD8+ and CD4+ T cells were purified by magnetic negative isolation. Blood was drawn into EDTA tubes, processed within 24 hours, and PBMCs were isolated by density gradient centrifugation. PBMCs intended for TCR sequencing were cryopreserved in liquid nitrogen and thawed later in a water bath at 37 degrees C. The sorted or isolated CD4+, CD8+ and CD8+ TEMRA cells reached a purity of at least 90%. Overall results and qualifications from the work: The number of individuals in the TCR sequencing and HLA analysis was acknowledged as relatively small.

V is reduced by 6 bases and J by 10 bases, leaving a spacing of 7 bases between them. The CDR3 starts with the cysteine, ends with the phenylalanine, and has 9 residues. Just the 27-base CDR3 DNA is kept, in frame starting at base 1. According to the germline V gene, CDR1 reads SQVTM and CDR2 reads ANQGSEA. As to this clonotype: The antigen it binds to is not known. There are no base qualities to consult, and no much larger clone falls within one base.

RNA was extracted using the RNeasy kit, and roughly 0.5 to 1 microgram was reverse transcribed with random hexamers. The immunoSEQ multiplex PCR assay, covering 54 Vbeta and 13 Jbeta segments, was used to amplify TCR beta CDR3 regions. To correct PCR amplification bias, a synthetic template baseline was used for both primer optimization and computational correction. Per the original workflow: Reads were assigned to V, D and J genes according to IMGT and analyzed in immunoSEQ Analyzer, with only productive sequences retained. Clonality was computed as one minus Shannon entropy normalized by log2 of the number of productive unique sequences. For each patient and control, public and private clones were evaluated among the 100 most prevalent clones. A clone was defined as Susac-specific if it was absent from the healthy and MS cohorts, from roughly 980 published viral clones and from other ImmuneACCESS disease sequences. The public sequencing data were trimmed at Q25 with fastp and processed into clonotypes with MiXCR by TCRdb, which kept only in-frame beta chains. Entries are consolidated by CDR3 protein sequence, retaining the most common genes and DNA. None of the V and J calls come from the authors' own analysis; TCRdb made them. This sample holds roughly 140,000 distinct CDR3 sequences; 94% were observed only once. Together, the top ten hold roughly 0.2% of the sample.

The source material was CD8+ T cells from PBMCs. The sequence derives from a human donor with multiple sclerosis. The V and J segments used are TRBV29-1 and TRBJ2-1, with the D gene tentatively TRBD1 or TRBD2, based on 6 matching bases in each. The nucleotide sequence reads as follows: TGCAGCGTCGGGGGCGAGCAGTTCTTC. Its protein is CSVGGEQFF.